One sample yielded the 23 T cell receptor beta chains listed below, sequenced in a study of cytomegalovirus exposure and HLA in healthy donors. In the PCR, 60 Vbeta and 13 Jbeta primers were used. Libraries were prepared by immunoSEQ multiplex PCR; TCRdb keeps only in-frame clonotypes and omits some of them. Among around 150,000 clones listed, 70% to 80% were seen once. The source material was PBMCs. The source of these receptors is a young man in good health and CMV-seropositive.

This chain uses TRBV9 with TRBJ2-2, with 8 positions matching TRBD1. This CDR3 spans 15 amino acids. The germline gives CDR1 SGDLS, CDR2 YYNGEE. J was trimmed by 4 bases and V by 0 bases; bases with no gene match: 2. The CDR3 loop is CASSVGQGATGELFF. CDR3 in DNA: TGTGCCAGCAGCGTAGGCCAGGGGGCCACCGGGGAGCTGTTTTTT.

This chain joins TRBV11-2 and TRBJ2-7; D unresolved. In germline, CDR1 is SGHAT, CDR2 FQNNGV. CDR3 length equals 13 residues. Trimming left V 5 bases short and J 2 bases short, with 10 bases between. Here the CDR3 DNA reads TGTGCCAGCAGCCTCGGAGCTACCTACGAGCAGTACTTC. Protein product: CASSLGATYEQYF.

This chain links TRBV11-2 with TRBJ1-4; D not certain. Germline-derived CDR1 and CDR2 are SGHAT and FQNNGV. The CDR3 totals 12 residues. V gave up 7 bases and J gave up 5 bases, with 8 bases separating them. The CDR3 protein is CASTLANEKLFF. The CDR3 bases are TGTGCCAGCACCCTTGCGAATGAAAAACTGTTTTTT.

A single count supports this clone. The rearrangement joins TRBV29-1 to TRBJ1-1; 10 nucleotides agree with TRBD1. The CDR3 totals 15 residues. V gave up 3 bases and J gave up 6 bases; unmatched junction bases: 10. The germline V gene encodes CDR1 SQVTM and CDR2 ANQGSEA. Here the CDR3 reads CSVDGTGQGFSEAFF. Here the CDR3 DNA reads TGCAGCGTTGACGGTACGGGACAGGGGTTTTCTGAAGCTTTCTTT. The variable domain in full, with the rest retrieved from reference TRBV29-1 and TRBJ1-1, is SAVISQKPSRDICQRGTSLTIQCQVDSQVTMMFWYRQQPGQSLTLIATANQGSEATYESGFVIDKFPISRPNLTFSTLTVSNMSPEDSSIYLCSVDGTGQGFSEAFFGQGTRLTVV.

The chain is built from TRBV6-5 and TRBJ1-1, with 7 nucleotides matching TRBD1. The CDR3 extends over 14 amino acids. Losses at the gene ends were 4 bases for V and 2 bases for J; bases not matched to a gene: 4. Germline V lookup: CDR1 MNHEY, CDR2 SVGAGI. CDR3 DNA: TGTGCCAGCAGTTTTAACAGGGGAAACACTGAAGCTTTCTTT. As protein: CASSFNRGNTEAFF.

This sequence joins TRBV6-5 and TRBJ2-7; D is undetermined. V lost 4 bases and J 2 bases, leaving 6 bases between the germline ends. The CDR3 runs to 12 residues. The V gene's germline CDR1 is MNHEY and CDR2 SVGAGI. The CDR3 region is CASSSPTYEQYF. For the CDR3, the DNA is TGTGCCAGCAGTTCCCCAACCTACGAGCAGTACTTC.

The V call is TRBV14, the J call TRBJ2-7; TRBD1 might be the D (6 bases). The CDR3 sequence is 17 residues long. The germline V gene encodes CDR1 SGHDN and CDR2 FVKESK. The V gene lost 5 bases and the J gene lost 2 bases, with 22 bases spanning the gap. The CDR3 DNA follows: TGTGCCAGCAGCTCAGAACCCGGGACACCTAAGACCTACGAGCAGTACTTC. Its translation: CASSSEPGTPKTYEQYF. Filled out from reference TRBV14 and TRBJ2-7, the complete variable domain reads EAGVTQFPSHSVIEKGQTVTLRCDPISGHDNLYWYRRVMGKEIKFLLHFVKESKQDESGMPNNRFLAERTGGTYSTLKVQPAELEDSGVYFCASSSEPGTPKTYEQYFGPGTRLTVT.

This chain links TRBV19 with TRBJ2-2; 7 bases align to TRBD1. The CDR3 is made up of 15 amino acids. Germline V lookup: CDR1 LNHDA, CDR2 SQIVND (reference sequence). With V trimmed by 6 bases and J by 4 bases, 8 bases remained unmatched. Here the CDR3 reads CASRRRQGSTGELFF. In DNA, the CDR3 is TGTGCCAGTAGACGAAGACAGGGCAGCACCGGGGAGCTGTTTTTT. The entire variable domain, with the rest obtained from reference TRBV19 and TRBJ2-2, is as follows: DGGITQSPKYLFRKEGQNVTLSCEQNLNHDAMYWYRQDPGQGLRLIYYSQIVNDFQKGDIAEGYSVSREKKESFPLTVTSAQKNPTAFYLCASRRRQGSTGELFFGEGSRLTVL.

The chain has TRBV30 and TRBJ2-3; 7 nucleotides line up with TRBD2. Germline loops: CDR1 GTSNPN, CDR2 SVGIG (reference sequence). The trim removed 2 bases at V and 0 bases at J, leaving 2 bases unmatched. The CDR3 is 14 amino acids. The DNA for the CDR3 is TGTGCCTGGAGTCGGGGGGTTAGCACAGATACGCAGTATTTT. Protein product: CAWSRGVSTDTQYF.

This rearrangement joins TRBV11-1 to TRBJ1-2; 8 nucleotides agree with TRBD1. The CDR3 has 16 residues. V was pared by 5 bases and J by 5 bases, with 13 bases of the junction left unmatched. CDR1 is SGHAT, CDR2 FQDESV, per germline (reference sequence). Here the CDR3 DNA reads TGTGCCAGCAGCGCAGCAGGGGGCCGAGCCCTTTATGGCTACACCTTC. Translating it yields CASSAAGGRALYGYTF.

The rearrangement uses TRBV28 and TRBJ2-6; TRBD1 is a possible D gene (5 bases). CDR1 MDHEN and CDR2 SYDVKM come from the germline V gene. V was pared by 5 bases and J by 0 bases, with 17 bases between. CDR3 size: 18 residues. CDR3 loop: CASSTRQRSGSGANVLTF. Written as DNA, the CDR3 is TGTGCCAGCAGTACAAGACAGAGGTCTGGCTCTGGGGCCAACGTCCTGACTTTC.

This sequence joins TRBV6-5 and TRBJ1-1; no definite D call. This CDR3 spans 14 amino acids. Germline lookup yields CDR1 MNHEY and CDR2 SVGAGI. V was cut by 6 bases and J by 3 bases, with 14 bases left in between. CDR3 sequence: CASRDSRAYTEAFF. DNA of the CDR3: TGTGCCAGCAGGGACTCCCGGGCCTACACTGAAGCTTTCTTT.

The chain combines TRBV28 with TRBJ2-3; D uncertain. From germline, CDR1 is MDHEN and CDR2 SYDVKM. V lost 10 bases and J lost 12, with 17 bases in between. This CDR3 has 11 residues. The chain's CDR3 is CATADLASQYF. DNA of the CDR3: TGTGCCACAGCAGATTTAGCCAGCCAGTATTTT.

The genes are TRBV10-3 and TRBJ1-1, with D tentatively TRBD1 (6 bases). Germline CDR1 reads ENHRY; CDR2 reads SYGVKD. V was cut by 10 bases and J by 1 base, with 13 bases left in between. This CDR3 comprises 13 residues. CDR3 sequence: CATGTTPNTEAFF. As DNA, the CDR3 is TGTGCCACCGGGACAACCCCGAACACTGAAGCTTTCTTT.

The V gene is TRBV6-4, the J gene TRBJ2-3; D ambiguous. In germline, CDR1 is MRHNA, CDR2 SNTAGT. The V gene lost 5 bases and the J gene lost 2 bases, with 17 bases spanning the gap. This CDR3 is built from 16 residues. CDR3 coding DNA: TGTGCCAGCAGTATTACCCCGGGTTCCCTCACAGATACGCAGTATTTT. Its protein product is CASSITPGSLTDTQYF.

This clone was picked up one time. Here the CDR3 reads CASTVSGLVSNEQFF. The CDR3 coding sequence is TGTGCCAGCACGGTCTCAGGACTAGTTAGCAATGAGCAGTTCTTC. This chain uses TRBV27 with TRBJ2-1; 7 nucleotides line up with TRBD2. CDR3 size: 15 residues. J was trimmed by 6 bases and V by 7 bases; bases with no gene match: 12. CDR1 is MNHEY, CDR2 SMNVEV, per germline (reference sequence).

V gene TRBV6-5 combines with J gene TRBJ2-1, with 7 bases identical to TRBD2. The J segment lost 4 bases and the V segment lost 7 bases, leaving 10 bases of the junction unmatched. Germline V lookup: CDR1 MNHEY, CDR2 SVGAGI. CDR3 length: 15 residues. The CDR3 sequence is CASNSWGGRYNEQFF. In nucleotides, the CDR3 is TGTGCCAGCAATAGCTGGGGGGGGAGGTACAATGAGCAGTTCTTC.

This CDR3 is CASSEVSVFYGYTF. In DNA, the CDR3 is TGCGCCAGCAGTGAGGTGTCGGTCTTCTATGGCTACACCTTC. The rearrangement links TRBV10-2 to TRBJ1-2, with no clear D. The CDR3 covers 14 residues. The V end lost 2 bases, the J end lost 4 bases, and 11 bases lay between the germline ends. Looked up from germline, CDR1 is WSHSY and CDR2 is SAAADI.

The V and J genes are TRBV29-1 and TRBJ1-5; the match to TRBD1 covers 9 bases. V shed 7 bases and J 4 bases; nucleotides not matched to a gene: 5. The CDR3 runs 13 residues. Germline loops: CDR1 SQVTM, CDR2 ANQGSEA. The CDR3 sequence: CSATGTGNQPQHF. CDR3 coding DNA: TGCAGCGCCACTGGGACAGGGAATCAGCCCCAGCATTTT.

DNA of the CDR3: TGTGCCAGCAGTTTGGGACGGCGGGGTGAAAAACTGTTTTTT. Translating it yields CASSLGRRGEKLFF. V gene TRBV27 combines with J gene TRBJ1-4; TRBD1 might be the D (5 bases). V dropped 3 bases and J dropped 7 bases, with 12 bases sitting between them. There are 14 residues in the CDR3. Germline assignment: CDR1 MNHEY and CDR2 SMNVEV (reference sequence).

This clone came up once. The chain recombines TRBV9 with TRBJ1-1, with a tentative D call TRBD1 (5 bases). CDR3 length equals 15 residues. The ends were cut back, 4 bases at V and 1 base at J, with 14 bases in the middle. Germline V gives CDR1 SGDLS, CDR2 YYNGEE. The CDR3 region is CASSLSDRTNTEAFF. In DNA, the CDR3 is TGTGCCAGCAGCCTCAGCGACAGAACGAACACTGAAGCTTTCTTT.

The chain uses TRBV28 and TRBJ2-5; 7 bases map to TRBD2. The CDR3 has 15 residues. Germline CDR1 MDHEN, CDR2 SYDVKM. V gave up 3 bases and J gave up 5 bases; unmatched junction bases: 9. CDR3 bases: TGTGCCAGCAGTTTCGTCGACACCGGGGGGGAGACCCAGTACTTC. Protein sequence: CASSFVDTGGETQYF.

The genes are TRBV5-4 and TRBJ1-1, with D unresolved. Germline loops: CDR1 SGHNT, CDR2 YYREEE (reference sequence). The CDR3 runs 16 residues. V shed 0 bases and J shed 1 base, with 13 bases lying between them. CDR3: CASSLGLPLENTEAFF. The CDR3 bases are TGTGCCAGCAGCTTGGGACTCCCCTTGGAGAACACTGAAGCTTTCTTT.